The 20 T cell receptor beta chains given below trace back to one sample, sequenced in a study of lymphopenia after photon versus proton radiotherapy. Profiling relied on immunoSEQ multiplex PCR, and the TCRdb table lists in-frame clones only, not all of them. The sample has around 30,000 clones; under 90% are singletons. This specimen consisted of peripheral blood, obtained from a patient treated with photon-based radiotherapy. The receptors come from a woman between 45 and 60 years old with pancreatic cancer.

The V gene is TRBV19, the J gene TRBJ2-1, with a possible D match to TRBD2 (5 bases). CDR1 is LNHDA, CDR2 SQIVND, per germline (reference sequence). CDR3 length equals 11 residues. The germline V and J ends were trimmed by 9 bases and 5 bases, with 8 bases remaining between them. CDR3 residues: CASDYHNEQFF. The DNA of the CDR3 is TGTGCCAGCGACTACCACAATGAGCAGTTCTTC.

J is TRBJ1-1 and V is TRBV29-1, with TRBD1 as a possible D gene (5 bases). The V gene lost 6 bases and the J gene lost 1 base, with 12 bases spanning the gap. Looked up from germline, CDR1 is SQVTM and CDR2 is ANQGSEA. The CDR3 sequence is 13 residues long. The CDR3: CSVTGLQNTEAFF. The CDR3, as DNA: TGCAGCGTGACGGGACTTCAGAACACTGAAGCTTTCTTT.

The chain joins TRBV19 to TRBJ1-5; D call uncertain. This CDR3 contains 14 residues. Trimming left V 6 bases short and J 2 bases short, with 11 bases between. The germline CDR1 and CDR2 sequences are LNHDA and SQIVND (reference sequence). CDR3 in DNA: TGTGCCAGTAGAGGGTGGGGAGGCAATCAGCCCCAGCATTTT. This gives the protein CASRGWGGNQPQHF.

This chain joins TRBV7-2 and TRBJ2-1; 11 bases align to TRBD1. V dropped 1 base and J dropped 9; count of bases not matched to a gene: 8. The CDR3 runs to 16 residues. The germline CDR1 and CDR2 sequences are SGHTA and FQGNSA. The CDR3 reads CASSLDRTGGRVEQFF. The CDR3 bases are TGTGCCAGCAGCTTAGATCGGACAGGGGGCCGGGTTGAGCAGTTCTTC.

The V and J genes are TRBV27 and TRBJ2-5; 9 bases map to TRBD2. Germline V gene data show CDR1 as MNHEY and CDR2 as SMNVEV (reference sequence). The junction had 4 bases not matched to a gene; V was cut back by 8 bases and J by 3 bases. This CDR3 region has 13 residues. The CDR3 loop is CASARLAEETQYF. The DNA for the CDR3 is TGTGCCAGCGCCCGACTAGCGGAAGAGACCCAGTACTTC.

V and J are TRBV30 and TRBJ1-5; D gene ambiguous. Germline CDR1 and CDR2: GTSNPN and SVGIG (reference sequence). V lost 4 bases and J 0 bases, leaving 16 bases between the germline ends. The CDR3 length is 16 residues. The CDR3 nucleotides read TGTGCCTGGAACCTTCGGACGGTGTATAGCAATCAGCCCCAGCATTTT. As protein: CAWNLRTVYSNQPQHF.

J is TRBJ2-5 and V is TRBV29-1; perhaps TRBD2 as D (6 bases). In germline, CDR1 is SQVTM, CDR2 ANQGSEA. CDR3 length: 13 residues. V was pared by 3 bases and J by 0 bases, with 8 bases between. The CDR3 DNA sequence: TGCAGCGTTGATTCGGGGGACCAAGAGACCCAGTACTTC. It is translated as CSVDSGDQETQYF.

This clone was observed a single time. This rearrangement joins TRBV7-2 to TRBJ1-4; TRBD1 matches at 10 bases. Germline V gives CDR1 SGHTA, CDR2 FQGNSA. V lost 1 base, J lost 8 bases, and 10 bases stayed unmatched. The CDR3 has 17 amino acids. The CDR3 coding sequence is TGTGCCAGCAGCTTAGTTAGCGGACAGGGGGTTGGGGAAAAACTGTTTTTT. This sequence encodes CASSLVSGQGVGEKLFF. The entire variable domain, with the rest obtained from reference TRBV7-2 and TRBJ1-4, is as follows: GAGVSQSPSNKVTEKGKDVELRCDPISGHTALYWYRQSLGQGLEFLIYFQGNSAPDKSGLPSDRFSAERTGGSVSTLTIQRTQQEDSAVYLCASSLVSGQGVGEKLFFGSGTQLSVL.

The chain combines TRBV4-3 with TRBJ1-6, with D tentatively TRBD1 (6 bases). CDR3 length: 14 residues. Trimming stripped 3 bases from V and 7 bases from J, with 10 bases between. Per germline, CDR1 LGHNA and CDR2 YSLEER. CDR3 loop: CASSQRGGNSPLHF. In DNA, the CDR3 is TGCGCCAGCAGCCAGAGAGGGGGAAATTCACCCCTCCACTTT.

The rearrangement links TRBV7-9 to TRBJ2-3; D possibly corresponds to TRBD1 (6 bases). The germline V and J ends were trimmed by 4 bases and 3 bases, with 11 bases remaining between them. The CDR3 is made up of 14 amino acids. CDR1 SEHNR and CDR2 FQNEAQ come from the germline V gene (reference sequence). CDR3 residues: CASSSGVYTDTQYF. The CDR3 region has the DNA TGTGCCAGCAGCTCAGGGGTGTATACAGATACGCAGTATTTT. Using reference TRBV7-9 and TRBJ2-3 for the parts outside the CDR3, the full variable domain is DTGVSQNPRHKITKRGQNVTFRCDPISEHNRLYWYRQTLGQGPEFLTYFQNEAQLEKSRLLSDRFSAERPKGSFSTLEIQRTEQGDSAMYLCASSSGVYTDTQYFGPGTRLTVL.

In this sample, this clone turned up once. V usage is TRBV7-2 and J usage is TRBJ2-7, with a possible D match to TRBD1 (5 bases). The CDR3 sequence is 12 residues long. CDR1 SGHTA and CDR2 FQGNSA come from the germline V gene. V lost 3 bases to trimming and J lost 9 bases, with 12 bases between them. CDR3 amino acids: CASSFWQGWQYF. In DNA form, the CDR3 reads TGTGCCAGCAGCTTTTGGCAGGGATGGCAGTACTTC.

The genes are TRBV10-1 and TRBJ2-1, with TRBD2 matching over 7 bases. J was trimmed by 4 bases and V by 0 bases; bases with no gene match: 3. Germline V lookup: CDR1 WNHNN, CDR2 SYGVQD (reference sequence). CDR3 size: 15 residues. The CDR3 loop reads CASSESGTTYNEQFF. CDR3 DNA sequence: TGCGCCAGCAGTGAGTCGGGGACTACATACAATGAGCAGTTCTTC.

J is TRBJ2-7 and V is TRBV7-2; D uncertain. Trimming cost V 3 bases and J 6 bases, with 12 bases left between them. This CDR3 spans 13 amino acids. Germline lookup yields CDR1 SGHTA and CDR2 FQGNSA. CDR3 in amino acids: CASSFGRVAEQYF. CDR3 sequence (DNA): TGTGCCAGCAGCTTTGGTAGGGTCGCCGAGCAGTACTTC.

The chain carries TRBV29-1 and TRBJ2-1; weak D call: TRBD2 (6 bases). CDR3 length: 14 amino acids. Per germline, CDR1 SQVTM and CDR2 ANQGSEA. V was trimmed by 0 bases and J by 7 bases, leaving 13 bases between them. The CDR3 is CSVEDGAGGNEQFF. CDR3 bases: TGCAGCGTTGAAGATGGGGCTGGGGGGAATGAGCAGTTCTTC.

The chain combines TRBV5-1 with TRBJ1-4; D unclear. This CDR3 has 16 amino acids. Germline lookup yields CDR1 SGHRS and CDR2 YFSETQ. With 4 bases removed from V and 3 bases from J, the gap between germline ends came to 16 bases. CDR3 bases: TGCGCCAGCAGCGCTGACTTGGCGGCTTCTAATGAAAAACTGTTTTTT. Protein sequence: CASSADLAASNEKLFF.

This chain links TRBV5-1 with TRBJ2-7; perhaps TRBD1 as D (7 bases). This CDR3 has 15 residues. Deletions cut 0 bases from V and 2 bases from J, with 12 bases between. From germline, CDR1 is SGHRS and CDR2 YFSETQ. The CDR3 loop reads CASSLASGGTYEQYF. In DNA, the CDR3 is TGCGCCAGCAGCTTGGCGTCAGGGGGGACCTACGAGCAGTACTTC. Looking up the rest from reference TRBV5-1 and TRBJ2-7 gives the full variable domain: KAGVTQTPRYLIKTRGQQVTLSCSPISGHRSVSWYQQTPGQGLQFLFEYFSETQRNKGNFPGRFSGRQFSNSRSEMNVSTLELGDSALYLCASSLASGGTYEQYFGPGTRLTVT.

V usage is TRBV21-1 and J usage is TRBJ1-4; the table calls TRBD1, which could not be checked here. TRBV21-1 is assigned pseudogene status. The CDR3 consists of 18 residues. This chain's CDR3 is CASTQGHRGRTTNEKLFF. The CDR3 DNA is TGTGCCAGCACTCAAGGCCACAGGGGGCGGACAACTAATGAAAAACTGTTTTTT.

CDR3 sequence: CASSQDLGTSSDEQYF. The CDR3, as DNA: TGCGCCAGCAGCCAAGATCTCGGTACTAGCAGCGACGAGCAGTACTTC. The rearrangement links TRBV4-3 to TRBJ2-7; D perhaps matches TRBD2 (6 bases). This CDR3 region has 16 residues. The germline V and J ends were trimmed by 0 bases and 5 bases, with 17 bases remaining between them. The germline gives CDR1 LGHNA, CDR2 YSLEER.

The rearrangement links TRBV19 to TRBJ2-1; maybe TRBD2 (6 bases). The CDR3 is made up of 16 amino acids. V dropped 5 bases and J dropped 8 bases, with 22 bases sitting between them. In germline, CDR1 is LNHDA, CDR2 SQIVND (reference sequence). The CDR3 spells CASSARLGRVTYEQFF. The CDR3, as DNA: TGTGCCAGTAGTGCCCGACTAGGAAGGGTCACATATGAGCAGTTCTTC.

The chain uses TRBV19 and TRBJ2-1; 13 bases line up with TRBD2. V gave up 4 bases and J gave up 2 bases; unmatched junction bases: 2. The length of the CDR3 is 16 residues. In germline, CDR1 is LNHDA, CDR2 SQIVND (reference sequence). CDR3 loop: CASSTGTSGAYNEQFF. For the CDR3, the DNA is TGTGCCAGTAGTACCGGGACTAGCGGGGCCTACAATGAGCAGTTCTTC.